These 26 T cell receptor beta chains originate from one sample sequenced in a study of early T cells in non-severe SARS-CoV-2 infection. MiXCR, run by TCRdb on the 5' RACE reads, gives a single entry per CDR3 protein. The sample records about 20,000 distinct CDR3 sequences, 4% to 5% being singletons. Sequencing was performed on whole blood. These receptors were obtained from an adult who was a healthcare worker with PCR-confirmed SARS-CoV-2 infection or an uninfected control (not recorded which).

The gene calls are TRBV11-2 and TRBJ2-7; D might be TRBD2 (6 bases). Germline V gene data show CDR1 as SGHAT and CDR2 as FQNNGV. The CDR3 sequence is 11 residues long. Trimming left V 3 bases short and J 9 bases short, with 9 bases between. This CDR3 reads CASSFQEGQYF. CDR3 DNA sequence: TGTGCCAGCAGCTTTCAGGAGGGGCAGTACTTC.

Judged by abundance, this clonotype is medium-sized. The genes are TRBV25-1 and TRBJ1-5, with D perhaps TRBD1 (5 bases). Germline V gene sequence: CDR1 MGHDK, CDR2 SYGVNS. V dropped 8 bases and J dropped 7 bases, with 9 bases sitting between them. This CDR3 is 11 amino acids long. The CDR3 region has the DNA TGTGCCAGCGGCGACAGCCAGCCCCAGCATTTT. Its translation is CASGDSQPQHF.

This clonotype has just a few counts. CDR3 protein: CASSQAASGGYYEQYF. The CDR3 nucleotides read TGCGCCAGCAGCCAAGCCGCTAGCGGGGGGTATTACGAGCAGTACTTC. V gene TRBV4-1 combines with J gene TRBJ2-7; TRBD2 matches at 11 bases. V shed 1 base and J 4 bases; nucleotides not matched to a gene: 6. The V gene's germline CDR1 is MGHRA and CDR2 YSYEKL. CDR3 length: 16 residues.

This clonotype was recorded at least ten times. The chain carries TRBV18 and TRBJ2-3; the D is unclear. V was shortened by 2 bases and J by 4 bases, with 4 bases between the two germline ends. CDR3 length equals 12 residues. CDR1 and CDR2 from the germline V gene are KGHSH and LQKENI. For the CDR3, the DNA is TGTGCCAGCTCACCAGGAGCAGATACGCAGTATTTT. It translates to CASSPGADTQYF.

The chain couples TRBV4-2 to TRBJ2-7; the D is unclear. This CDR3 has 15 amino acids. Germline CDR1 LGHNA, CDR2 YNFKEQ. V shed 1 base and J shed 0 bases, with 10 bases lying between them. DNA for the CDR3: TGTGCCAGCAGCCAAGTCCAGAGGACCTCCTACGAGCAGTACTTC. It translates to CASSQVQRTSYEQYF.

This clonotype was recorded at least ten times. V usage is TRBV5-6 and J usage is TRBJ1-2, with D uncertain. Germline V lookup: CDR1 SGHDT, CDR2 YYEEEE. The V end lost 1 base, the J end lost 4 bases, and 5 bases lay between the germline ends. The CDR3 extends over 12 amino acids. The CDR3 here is CASSLWGYGYTF. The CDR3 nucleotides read TGTGCCAGCAGCTTGTGGGGCTATGGCTACACCTTC.

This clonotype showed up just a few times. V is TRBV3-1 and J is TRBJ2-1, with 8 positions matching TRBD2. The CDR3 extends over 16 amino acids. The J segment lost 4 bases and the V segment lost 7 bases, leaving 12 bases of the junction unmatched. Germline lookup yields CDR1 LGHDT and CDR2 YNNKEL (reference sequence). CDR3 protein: CASNPGGLAGYNEQFF. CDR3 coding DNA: TGTGCCAGCAACCCAGGAGGACTAGCTGGGTACAATGAGCAGTTCTTC.

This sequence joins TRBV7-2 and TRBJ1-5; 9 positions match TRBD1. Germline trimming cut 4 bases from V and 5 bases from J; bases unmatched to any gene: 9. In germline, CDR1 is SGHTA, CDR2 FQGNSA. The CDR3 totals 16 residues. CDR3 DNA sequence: TGTGCCAGCAGCTCCCCAGGACAGGGGACATATCAGCCCCAGCATTTT. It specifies CASSSPGQGTYQPQHF.

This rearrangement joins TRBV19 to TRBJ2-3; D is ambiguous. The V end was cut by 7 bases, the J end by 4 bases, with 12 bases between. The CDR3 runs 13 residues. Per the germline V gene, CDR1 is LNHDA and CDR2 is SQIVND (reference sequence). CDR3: CASKWVGADTQYF. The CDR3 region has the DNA TGTGCCAGTAAATGGGTTGGGGCAGATACGCAGTATTTT.

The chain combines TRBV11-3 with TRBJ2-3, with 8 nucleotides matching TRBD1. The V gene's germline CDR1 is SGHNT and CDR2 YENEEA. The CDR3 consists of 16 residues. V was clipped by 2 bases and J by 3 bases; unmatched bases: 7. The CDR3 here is CASSLYDRGSTDTQYF. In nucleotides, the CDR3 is TGTGCCAGCAGCTTATACGACAGGGGAAGTACAGATACGCAGTATTTT. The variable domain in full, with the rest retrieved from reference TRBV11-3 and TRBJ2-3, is EAGVVQSPRYKIIEKKQPVAFWCNPISGHNTLYWYLQNLGQGPELLIRYENEEAVDDSQLPKDRFSAERLKGVDSTLKIQPAELGDSAVYLCASSLYDRGSTDTQYFGPGTRLTVL.

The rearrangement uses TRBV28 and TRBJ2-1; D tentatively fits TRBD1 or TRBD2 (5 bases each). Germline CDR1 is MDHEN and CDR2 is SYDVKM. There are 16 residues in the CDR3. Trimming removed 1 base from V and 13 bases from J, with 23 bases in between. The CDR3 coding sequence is TGTGCCAGCAGTTTATTATGGCAGTTGGGACCGGGGTTACAGTTCTTC. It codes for CASSLLWQLGPGLQFF.

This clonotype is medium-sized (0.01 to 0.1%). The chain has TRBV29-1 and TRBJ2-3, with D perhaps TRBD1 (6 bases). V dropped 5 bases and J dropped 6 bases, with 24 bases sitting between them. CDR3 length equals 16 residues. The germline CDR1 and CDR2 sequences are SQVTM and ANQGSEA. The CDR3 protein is CSVPNLQGSSWDTQYF. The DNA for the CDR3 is TGCAGCGTTCCTAACCTACAGGGCAGCTCCTGGGATACGCAGTATTTT.

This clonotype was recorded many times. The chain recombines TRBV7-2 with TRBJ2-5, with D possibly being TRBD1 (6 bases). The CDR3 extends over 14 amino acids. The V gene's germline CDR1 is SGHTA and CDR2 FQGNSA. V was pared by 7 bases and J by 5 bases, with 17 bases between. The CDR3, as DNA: TGTGCCAGCAACCTACAGGGAGCGGAGGAGACCCAGTACTTC. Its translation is CASNLQGAEETQYF. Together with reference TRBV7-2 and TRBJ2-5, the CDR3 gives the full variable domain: GAGVSQSPSNKVTEKGKDVELRCDPISGHTALYWYRQSLGQGLEFLIYFQGNSAPDKSGLPSDRFSAERTGGSVSTLTIQRTQQEDSAVYLCASNLQGAEETQYFGPGTRLLVL.

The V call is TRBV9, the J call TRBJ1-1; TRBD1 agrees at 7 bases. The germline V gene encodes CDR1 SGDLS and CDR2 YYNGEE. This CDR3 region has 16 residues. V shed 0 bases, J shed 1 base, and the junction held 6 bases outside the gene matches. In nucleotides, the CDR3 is TGTGCCAGCAGCGTAGCTTCCCGGGACAGGAACACTGAAGCTTTCTTT. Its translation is CASSVASRDRNTEAFF.

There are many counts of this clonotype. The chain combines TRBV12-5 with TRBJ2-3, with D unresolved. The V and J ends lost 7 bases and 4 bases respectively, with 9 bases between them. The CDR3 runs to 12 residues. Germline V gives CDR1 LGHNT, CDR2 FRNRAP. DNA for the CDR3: TGTGCTAGTGTTCAAGGTGCAGATACGCAGTATTTT. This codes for CASVQGADTQYF.

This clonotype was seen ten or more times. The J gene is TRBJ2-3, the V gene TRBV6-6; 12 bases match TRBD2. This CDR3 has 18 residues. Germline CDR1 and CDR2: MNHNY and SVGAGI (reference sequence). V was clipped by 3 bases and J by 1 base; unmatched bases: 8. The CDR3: CASSYWVRLAGGTDTQYF. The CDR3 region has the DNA TGTGCCAGCAGTTATTGGGTTCGACTAGCGGGGGGCACAGATACGCAGTATTTT.

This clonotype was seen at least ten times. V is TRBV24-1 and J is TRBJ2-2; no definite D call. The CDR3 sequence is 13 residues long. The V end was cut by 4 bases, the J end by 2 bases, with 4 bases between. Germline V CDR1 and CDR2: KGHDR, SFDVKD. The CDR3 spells CATSEENTGELFF. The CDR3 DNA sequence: TGTGCCACCAGTGAAGAAAACACCGGGGAGCTGTTTTTT.

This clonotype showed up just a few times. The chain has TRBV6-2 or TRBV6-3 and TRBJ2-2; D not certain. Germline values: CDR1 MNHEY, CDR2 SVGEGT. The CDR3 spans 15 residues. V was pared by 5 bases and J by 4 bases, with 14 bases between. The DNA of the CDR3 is TGTGCCAGCAGTAAAGTGGGTATCATCACCGGGGAGCTGTTTTTT. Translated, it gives CASSKVGIITGELFF.

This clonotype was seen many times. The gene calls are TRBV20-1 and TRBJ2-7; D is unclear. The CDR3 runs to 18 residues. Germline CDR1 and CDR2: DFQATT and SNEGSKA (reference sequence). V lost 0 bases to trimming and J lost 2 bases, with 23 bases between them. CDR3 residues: CSAREKRTSRLGTYEQYF. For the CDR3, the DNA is TGCAGTGCTAGAGAAAAGCGTACCTCCCGACTTGGGACCTACGAGCAGTACTTC.

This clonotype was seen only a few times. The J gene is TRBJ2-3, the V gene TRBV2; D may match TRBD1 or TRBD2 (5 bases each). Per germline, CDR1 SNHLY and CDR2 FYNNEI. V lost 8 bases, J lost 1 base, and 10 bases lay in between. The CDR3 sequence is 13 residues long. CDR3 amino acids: CASQRGGTDTQYF. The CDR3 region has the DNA TGTGCCAGCCAGAGAGGGGGCACAGATACGCAGTATTTT. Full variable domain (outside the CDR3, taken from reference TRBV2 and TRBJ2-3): EPEVTQTPSHQVTQMGQEVILRCVPISNHLYFYWYRQILGQKVEFLVSFYNNEISEKSEIFDDQFSVERPDGSNFTLKIRSTKLEDSAMYFCASQRGGTDTQYFGPGTRLTVL.

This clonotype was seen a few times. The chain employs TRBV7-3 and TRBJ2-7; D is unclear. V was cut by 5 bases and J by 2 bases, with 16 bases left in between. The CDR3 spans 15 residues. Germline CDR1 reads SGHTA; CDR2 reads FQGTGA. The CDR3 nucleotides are TGTGCCAGCAGCGCATACCCAACAGTTACCTACGAGCAGTACTTC. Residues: CASSAYPTVTYEQYF. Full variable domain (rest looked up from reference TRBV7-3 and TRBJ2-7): GAGVSQTPSNKVTEKGKYVELRCDPISGHTALYWYRQSLGQGPEFLIYFQGTGAADDSGLPNDRFFAVRPEGSVSTLKIQRTERGDSAVYLCASSAYPTVTYEQYFGPGTRLTVT.

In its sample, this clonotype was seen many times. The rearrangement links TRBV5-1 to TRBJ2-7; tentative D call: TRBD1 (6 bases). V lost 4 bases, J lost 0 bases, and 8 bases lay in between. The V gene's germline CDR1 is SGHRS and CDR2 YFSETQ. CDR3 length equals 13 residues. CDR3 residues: CASSRDNSYEQYF. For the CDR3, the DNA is TGCGCCAGCAGCCGGGACAACTCCTACGAGCAGTACTTC.

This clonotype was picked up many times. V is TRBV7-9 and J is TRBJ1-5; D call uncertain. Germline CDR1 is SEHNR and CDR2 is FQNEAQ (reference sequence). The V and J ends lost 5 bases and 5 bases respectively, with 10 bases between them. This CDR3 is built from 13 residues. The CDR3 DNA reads TGTGCCAGCAGCCATCGATTAGATCAGCCCCAGCATTTT. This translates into CASSHRLDQPQHF.

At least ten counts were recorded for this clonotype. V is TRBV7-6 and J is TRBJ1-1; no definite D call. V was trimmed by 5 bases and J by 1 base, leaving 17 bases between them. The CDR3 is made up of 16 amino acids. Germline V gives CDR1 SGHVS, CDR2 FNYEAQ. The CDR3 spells CASSRRSSQANTEAFF. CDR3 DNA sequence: TGTGCCAGCAGCCGCCGATCAAGCCAGGCGAACACTGAAGCTTTCTTT.

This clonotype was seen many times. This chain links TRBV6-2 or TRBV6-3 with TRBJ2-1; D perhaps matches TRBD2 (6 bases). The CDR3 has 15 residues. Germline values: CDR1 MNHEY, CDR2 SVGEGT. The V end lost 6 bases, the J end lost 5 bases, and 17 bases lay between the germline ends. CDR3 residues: CASSGLGEDHNEQFF. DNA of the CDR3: TGTGCCAGCAGCGGGCTGGGGGAGGACCACAATGAGCAGTTCTTC.

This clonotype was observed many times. CDR3 DNA sequence: TGTGCCAGCAGCTTATCTAGCGGGGACACAGATACGCAGTATTTT. Protein product: CASSLSSGDTDTQYF. This chain uses TRBV7-9 with TRBJ2-3, with 9 bases that match TRBD2. V gave up 2 bases and J gave up 2 bases; unmatched junction bases: 2. The CDR3 sequence is 15 residues long. CDR1 is SEHNR, CDR2 FQNEAQ, per germline (reference sequence).